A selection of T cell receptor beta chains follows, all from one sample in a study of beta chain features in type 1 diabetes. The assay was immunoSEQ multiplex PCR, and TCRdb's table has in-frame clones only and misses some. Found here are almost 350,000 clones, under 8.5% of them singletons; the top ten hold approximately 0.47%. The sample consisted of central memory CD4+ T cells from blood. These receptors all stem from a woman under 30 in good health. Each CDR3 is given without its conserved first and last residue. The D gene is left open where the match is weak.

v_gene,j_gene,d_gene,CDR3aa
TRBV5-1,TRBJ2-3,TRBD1,ASSTKTGVADTQY
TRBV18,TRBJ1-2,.,ASSPAAGVEYGYT
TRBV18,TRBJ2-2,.,ASSRYGGANTGELF
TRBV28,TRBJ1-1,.,ASSSVNTEAF
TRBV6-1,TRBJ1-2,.,ASSATGPTTSNYGYT
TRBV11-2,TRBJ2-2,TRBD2,ASSPTSGSPRGGELF
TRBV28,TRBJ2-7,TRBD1,ASSSVGTGAYEQY
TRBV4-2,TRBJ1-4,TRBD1,ASSQGGQGNEKLF
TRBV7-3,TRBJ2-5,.,ASSLSVSGAQY
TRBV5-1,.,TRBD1,ASSREDRGLFEQY
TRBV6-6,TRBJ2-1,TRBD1,ASSFSRTGGKEQF
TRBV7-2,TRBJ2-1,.,ASSSRTKALGGNEQF
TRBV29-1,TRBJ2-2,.,SVERGGELF
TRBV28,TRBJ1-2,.,ASSLYRDGYT
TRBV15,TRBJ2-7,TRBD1,ATSRGGTGSYEQY
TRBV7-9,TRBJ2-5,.,ASSQTISPQY
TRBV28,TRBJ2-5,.,ASSLGGGETQY
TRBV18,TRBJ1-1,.,ASSPTVGSGTEAF
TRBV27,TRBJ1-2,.,ASSFGRGRLSYT
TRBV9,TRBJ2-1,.,ASSVGLDPSYNEQF